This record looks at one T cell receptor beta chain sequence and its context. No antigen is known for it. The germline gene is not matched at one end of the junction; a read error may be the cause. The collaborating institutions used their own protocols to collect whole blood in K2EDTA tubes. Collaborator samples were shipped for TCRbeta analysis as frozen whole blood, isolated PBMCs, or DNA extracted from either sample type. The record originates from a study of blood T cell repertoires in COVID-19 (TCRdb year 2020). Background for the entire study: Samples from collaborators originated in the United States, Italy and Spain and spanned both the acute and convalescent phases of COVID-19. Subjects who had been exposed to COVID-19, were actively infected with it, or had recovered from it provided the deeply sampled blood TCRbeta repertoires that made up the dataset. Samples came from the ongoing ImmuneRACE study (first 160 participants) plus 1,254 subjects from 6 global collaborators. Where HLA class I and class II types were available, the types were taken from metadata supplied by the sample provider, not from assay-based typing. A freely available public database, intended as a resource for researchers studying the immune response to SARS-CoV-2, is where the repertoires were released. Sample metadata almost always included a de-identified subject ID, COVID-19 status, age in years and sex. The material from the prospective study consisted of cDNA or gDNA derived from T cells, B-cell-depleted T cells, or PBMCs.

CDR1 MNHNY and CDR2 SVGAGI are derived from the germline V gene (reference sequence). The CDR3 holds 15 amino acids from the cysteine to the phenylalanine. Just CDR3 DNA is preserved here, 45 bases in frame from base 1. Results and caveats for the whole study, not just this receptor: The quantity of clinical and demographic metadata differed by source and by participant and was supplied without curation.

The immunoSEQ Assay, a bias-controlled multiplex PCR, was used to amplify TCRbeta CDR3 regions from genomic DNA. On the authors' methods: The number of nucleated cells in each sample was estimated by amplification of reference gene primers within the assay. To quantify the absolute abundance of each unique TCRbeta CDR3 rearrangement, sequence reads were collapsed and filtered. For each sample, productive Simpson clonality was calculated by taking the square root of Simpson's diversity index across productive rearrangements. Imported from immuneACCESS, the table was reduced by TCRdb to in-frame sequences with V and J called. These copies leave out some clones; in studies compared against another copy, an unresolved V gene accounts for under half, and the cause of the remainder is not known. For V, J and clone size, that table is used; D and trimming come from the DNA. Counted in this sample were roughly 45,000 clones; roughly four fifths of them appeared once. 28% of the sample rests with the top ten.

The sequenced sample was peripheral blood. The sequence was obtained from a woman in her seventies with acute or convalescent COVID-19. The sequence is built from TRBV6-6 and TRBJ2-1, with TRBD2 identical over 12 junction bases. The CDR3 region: CASSYSSPASGRGIF. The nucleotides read TGTGCCAGCAGTTACTCTTCCCCCGCTAGCGGGAGGGGAATCTTC.